A single T cell receptor beta chain is shown here with its context. Original handling: Cell counts per sample came from amplifying reference gene primers. Sequenced by immunoSEQ multiplex PCR; TCRdb stores in-frame clones only, minus some. V and J calls and clone size are those listed in that table; D and trimming were worked out from the DNA. The sample includes 170,000 or so clones, over 60% of them seen just once. This entry comes from a study of blood T cell repertoires in COVID-19. Study-wide background: The study drew acute and convalescent COVID-19 samples from the United States, Italy and Spain. T cells, B-cell-depleted T cells, or PBMCs provided the cDNA or gDNA that served as material.

The CDR3 is 16 amino acids. Germline V lookup: CDR1 LGHDT, CDR2 YNNKEL (reference sequence). Deletions cut 0 bases from V and 7 bases from J, with 15 bases between. Input material: peripheral blood. This sequence originates from a woman between 65 and 79 years old with acute or convalescent COVID-19. The gene calls are TRBV3-1 (or the pseudogene TRBV3-2) and TRBJ1-4, with D possibly being TRBD1 (5 bases). CDR3 protein: CASSQDLSQGGEKLFF. The CDR3 region has the DNA TGTGCCAGCAGCCAAGATCTCAGTCAGGGTGGTGAAAAACTGTTTTTT.